The rows below give T cell receptor beta chains drawn from one sample of a study of CD8 T cells in ankylosing spondylitis. One entry per CDR3 protein, called by TCRdb with MiXCR from the 5' RACE reads. The data hold some 180,000 distinct CDR3 sequences, with about 20% observed a single time. Sequencing was carried out using blood, either unsorted or a sorted T cell fraction (not recorded which). The source is a male donor under 30 with ankylosing spondylitis or in good health (not recorded which). Each CDR3 is given with its conserved first and last residue. The D gene is left open where the match is weak. Clone size is not always given. Where it is, it says once, few, many or a class for expanded clones.

J: TRBJ2-1; D: TRBD2; V: TRBV18; size: many; DNA: TGTGCCAGCTCTCCCAGGACTAGCGGGTACAATGAGCAGTTCTTC; CDR3: CASSPRTSGYNEQFF
J: TRBJ1-4; D: TRBD1; V: TRBV4-1; size: many; DNA: TGCGCCAGCAGCACTCGGACAGGGATAAATGAAAAACTGTTTTTT; CDR3: CASSTRTGINEKLFF
J: TRBJ2-6; D: NA; V: TRBV6-6; size: many; DNA: TGTGCCAGCAGTTACCTCCTACCTTCGGGCCAATCCGTCCTGACTTTC; CDR3: CASSYLLPSGQSVLTF
J: TRBJ2-4; D: TRBD2; V: TRBV4-1; size: many; DNA: TGCGCCAGCAGCCAACCTCTGACAGACCCTGAGACTGGACTAGCGGGAAACATTCAGTACTTC; CDR3: CASSQPLTDPETGLAGNIQYF
J: TRBJ2-7; D: NA; V: TRBV29-1; size: many; DNA: TGCAGCGTTGCTTTCGGGGTTGGCGAGCAGTACTTC; CDR3: CSVAFGVGEQYF
J: TRBJ2-7; D: TRBD1; V: TRBV29-1; size: few; DNA: TGCAGCGTCCCGGCAGGGACAGGGCGGTACGAGCAGTACTTC; CDR3: CSVPAGTGRYEQYF
J: TRBJ2-1; D: NA; V: TRBV19; size: NA; DNA: TGTGCCAGTAGCATTAAATCTAGGGCAGTCTCCTACAATGAGCAGTTCTTC; CDR3: CASSIKSRAVSYNEQFF
J: TRBJ2-2; D: TRBD2; V: TRBV11-2; size: many; DNA: TGTGCCAGCAGTCCCCTCGGGACTAGCGGTTTGAACACCGGGGAGCTGTTTTTT; CDR3: CASSPLGTSGLNTGELFF
J: TRBJ2-1; D: TRBD1; V: TRBV10-3; size: NA; DNA: TGTGCCAGTACCAGGGGGTCCCCCTACAATGAGCAGTTCTTC; CDR3: CASTRGSPYNEQFF
J: TRBJ1-2; D: NA; V: TRBV24-1; size: many; DNA: TGTGCCACCAGTGATCCCGACGGCCGCTTAGGCTACACCTTC; CDR3: CATSDPDGRLGYTF
J: TRBJ2-5; D: NA; V: TRBV14; size: NA; DNA: TGTGCCAGCAGCCAAGGCCGCCGGGGCAGGCCGCTCCAAGAGACCCAGTACTTC; CDR3: CASSQGRRGRPLQETQYF
J: TRBJ2-5; D: NA; V: TRBV15; size: many; DNA: TGTGCCACCAGCAGCCGGGAGACCCAGTACTTC; CDR3: CATSSRETQYF
J: TRBJ2-3; D: TRBD2; V: TRBV27; size: NA; DNA: TGTGCCAGCAGTTCAAGACTAGCGGGCACAGATACGCAGTATTTT; CDR3: CASSSRLAGTDTQYF
J: TRBJ2-5; D: NA; V: TRBV6-2/TRBV6-3; size: many; DNA: TGTGCCAGCAGTTACTTACGGGGGAATGTCCAAGAGACCCAGTACTTC; CDR3: CASSYLRGNVQETQYF
J: TRBJ2-1; D: NA; V: TRBV29-1; size: many; DNA: TGCAGCGTTGGCACTAGGACCTCCAGTAAGCAGTTCTTC; CDR3: CSVGTRTSSKQFF
J: TRBJ1-2; D: NA; V: TRBV7-9; size: many; DNA: TGTGCCAGCAGCTTAGCATCCAACTATGGCTACACCTTC; CDR3: CASSLASNYGYTF
J: TRBJ1-3; D: TRBD1; V: TRBV3-1; size: many; DNA: TGTGCCAGCAGCCAGACACCGGGACAGGGCTCTGGAAACACCATATATTTT; CDR3: CASSQTPGQGSGNTIYF